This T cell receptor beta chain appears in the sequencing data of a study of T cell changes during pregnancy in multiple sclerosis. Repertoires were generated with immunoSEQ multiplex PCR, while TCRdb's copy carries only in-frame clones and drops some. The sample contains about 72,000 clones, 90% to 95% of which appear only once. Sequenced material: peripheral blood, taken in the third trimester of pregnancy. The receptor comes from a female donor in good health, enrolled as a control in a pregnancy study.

The chain's CDR3 is CAISESSGHSYEQYF. The CDR3 DNA sequence: TGTGCCATCAGTGAGTCCTCGGGACATTCGTACGAGCAGTACTTC. The chain carries TRBV10-3 and TRBJ2-7; a weak D match, TRBD1 (6 bases). The CDR3 contains 15 residues. Trimming took off 0 bases at V and 4 bases at J, with 13 bases between the two ends. The germline CDR1 and CDR2 sequences are ENHRY and SYGVKD.